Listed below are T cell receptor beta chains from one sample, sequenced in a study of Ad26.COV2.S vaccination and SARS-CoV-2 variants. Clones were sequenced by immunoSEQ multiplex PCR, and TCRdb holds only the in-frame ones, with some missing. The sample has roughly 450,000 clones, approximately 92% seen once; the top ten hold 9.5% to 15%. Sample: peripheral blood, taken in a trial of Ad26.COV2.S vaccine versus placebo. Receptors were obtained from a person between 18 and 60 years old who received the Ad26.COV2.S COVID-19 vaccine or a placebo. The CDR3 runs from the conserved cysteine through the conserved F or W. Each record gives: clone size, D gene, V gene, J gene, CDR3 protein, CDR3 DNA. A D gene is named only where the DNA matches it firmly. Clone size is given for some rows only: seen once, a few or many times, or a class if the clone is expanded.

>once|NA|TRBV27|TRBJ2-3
CASSLSPYSTDTQYF
TGTGCCAGCAGTTTATCCCCCTATAGCACAGATACGCAGTATTTT
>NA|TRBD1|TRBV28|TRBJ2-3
CASTQPGQAGGDTQYF
TGTGCCAGCACTCAACCTGGACAGGCGGGCGGAGATACGCAGTATTTT
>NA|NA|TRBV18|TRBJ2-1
CASSLAGTLYNEQFF
TGTGCCAGCTCACTTGCCGGGACGCTATACAATGAGCAGTTCTTC
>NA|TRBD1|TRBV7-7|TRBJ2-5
CASSPGQARPFQETQYF
TGTGCCAGCAGCCCGGGACAGGCCCGTCCCTTTCAAGAGACCCAGTACTTC
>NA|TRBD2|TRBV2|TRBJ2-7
CASTGGTSGELAYEQYF
TGTGCCAGCACCGGAGGGACTAGCGGAGAACTCGCCTACGAGCAGTACTTC
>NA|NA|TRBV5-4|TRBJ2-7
CASSLEVAASYEQYF
TGTGCCAGCAGCTTGGAGGTAGCGGCATCCTACGAGCAGTACTTC
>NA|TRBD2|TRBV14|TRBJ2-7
CASRETSGSYEQYF
TGTGCCAGCAGGGAGACTAGCGGCTCCTACGAGCAGTACTTC
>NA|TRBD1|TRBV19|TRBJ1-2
CASSIIGQVNYGYTF
TGTGCCAGTAGTATCATCGGACAGGTTAACTATGGCTACACCTTC
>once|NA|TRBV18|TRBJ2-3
CASSPLEGLGNTQYF
TGTGCCAGCTCACCTCTCGAAGGGTTGGGGAATACGCAGTATTTT
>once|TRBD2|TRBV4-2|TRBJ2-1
CASSQPTSGGTYNEQFF
TGTGCCAGCAGCCAACCGACTAGCGGGGGCACCTACAATGAGCAGTTCTTC
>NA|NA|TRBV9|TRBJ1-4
CASSPPTGISEKLFF
TGTGCCAGCAGCCCCCCCACAGGGATTAGTGAAAAACTGTTTTTT
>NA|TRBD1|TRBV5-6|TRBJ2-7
CASSLTGVEQYF
TGTGCCAGCAGCCTTACAGGGGTCGAGCAGTACTTC
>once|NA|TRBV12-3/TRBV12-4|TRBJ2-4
CASSFVGGDIQYF
TGTGCCAGCAGTTTTGTTGGGGGTGACATTCAGTACTTC
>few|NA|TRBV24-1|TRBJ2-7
CATSDYLGARDEQYF
TGTGCCACCAGTGATTATCTAGGGGCGAGGGACGAGCAGTACTTC
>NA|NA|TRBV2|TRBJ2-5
CASRGPQETQYF
TGTGCCAGCAGGGGGCCACAAGAGACCCAGTACTTC
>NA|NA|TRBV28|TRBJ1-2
CASSSTSGNGYTF
TGTGCCAGCAGTTCGACCTCAGGGAATGGCTACACCTTC
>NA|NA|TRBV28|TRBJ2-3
CASSLPGGDTQYF
TGTGCCAGCAGTTTACCTGGCGGCGATACGCAGTATTTT
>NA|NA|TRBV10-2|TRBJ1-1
CASTPGRLNTEAFF
TGCGCCAGCACTCCCGGGCGACTGAACACTGAAGCTTTCTTT
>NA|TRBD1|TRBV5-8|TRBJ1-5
CASSLGTVGNQPQHF
TGTGCCAGCAGCCTTGGGACAGTTGGAAATCAGCCCCAGCATTTT
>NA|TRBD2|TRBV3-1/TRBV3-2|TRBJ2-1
CASSPGLASGYNEQFF
TGTGCCAGCAGCCCGGGACTAGCTTCAGGATACAATGAGCAGTTCTTC
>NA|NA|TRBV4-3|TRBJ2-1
CASSQGQYSYNEQFF
TGCGCCAGCAGCCAAGGACAGTACTCGTACAATGAGCAGTTCTTC
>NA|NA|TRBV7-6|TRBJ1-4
CASSLAGAGEKLFF
TGTGCCAGCAGCTTAGCAGGGGCGGGTGAAAAACTGTTTTTT
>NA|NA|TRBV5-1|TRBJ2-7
CASSLESGTDADGQYF
TGCGCCAGCAGCTTGGAGTCCGGGACGGACGCAGATGGGCAGTACTTC
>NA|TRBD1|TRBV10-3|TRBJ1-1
CAISETTGANTEAFF
TGTGCCATCAGTGAAACGACAGGGGCGAACACTGAAGCTTTCTTT
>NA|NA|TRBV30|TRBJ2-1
CAWSKWEWDEQFF
TGTGCCTGGAGTAAGTGGGAGTGGGATGAGCAGTTCTTC
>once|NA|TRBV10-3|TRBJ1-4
CAISDLGWGGEDEKLFF
TGTGCCATCAGTGACCTAGGTTGGGGGGGCGAGGATGAAAAACTGTTTTTT
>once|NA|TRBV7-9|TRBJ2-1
CASSLDRGGGRANNEQFF
TGTGCCAGCAGCTTAGATAGGGGTGGGGGGAGAGCTAACAATGAGCAGTTCTTC
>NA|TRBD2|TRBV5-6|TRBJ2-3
CASSSRTSGRGDTQYF
TGTGCCAGCAGCTCTCGGACTAGCGGGAGGGGGGATACGCAGTATTTT
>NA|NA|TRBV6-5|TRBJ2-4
CASSRVRENPMYF
TGTGCCAGCAGTCGCGTCAGAGAAAACCCCATGTACTTC
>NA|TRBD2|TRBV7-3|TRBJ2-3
CASSAGTSGRDTDTQYF
TGTGCCAGCAGCGCCGGGACTAGCGGGAGGGACACAGATACGCAGTATTTT
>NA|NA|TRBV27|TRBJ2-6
CASSFTSGANVLTF
TGTGCCAGCAGTTTTACGTCTGGGGCCAACGTCCTGACTTTC
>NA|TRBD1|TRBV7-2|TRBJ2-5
CASSRDRGEAQYF
TGTGCCAGCAGCCGTGACAGGGGGGAGGCCCAGTACTTC
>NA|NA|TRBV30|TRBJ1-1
CAWSLVSGTEAFF
TGTGCCTGGAGTCTCGTATCTGGGACTGAAGCTTTCTTT
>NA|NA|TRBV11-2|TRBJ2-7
CASSLGKGREQYF
TGTGCCAGCAGCTTAGGGAAGGGCCGCGAGCAGTACTTC
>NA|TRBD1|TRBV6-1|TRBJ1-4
CASSERDRAEKLFF
TGTGCCAGCAGTGAAAGGGACAGGGCTGAAAAACTGTTTTTT
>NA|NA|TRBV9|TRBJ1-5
CASSVGQDNQPQHF
TGTGCCAGCAGCGTAGGCCAGGACAATCAGCCCCAGCATTTT
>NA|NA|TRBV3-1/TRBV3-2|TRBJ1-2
CASSLPGGGYTF
TGTGCCAGCAGCCTTCCAGGTGGTGGCTACACCTTC
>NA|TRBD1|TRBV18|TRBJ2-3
CASGTGGTDTQYF
TGTGCCAGCGGGACAGGTGGTACAGATACGCAGTATTTT
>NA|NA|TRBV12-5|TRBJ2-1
CASGLIPGAGIYNEQFF
TGTGCTAGTGGTTTGATCCCGGGAGCAGGGATTTACAATGAGCAGTTCTTC
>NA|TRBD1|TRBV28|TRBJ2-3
CASNPGQVTDTQYF
TGTGCCAGCAATCCGGGACAGGTGACAGATACGCAGTATTTT
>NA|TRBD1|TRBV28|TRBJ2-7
CASSSGQGYEQYF
TGTGCCAGCAGTTCGGGACAGGGCTACGAGCAGTACTTC
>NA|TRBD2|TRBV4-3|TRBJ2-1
CASSPLAGGPRYNEQFF
TGCGCCAGCAGCCCCCTAGCGGGAGGGCCCCGCTACAATGAGCAGTTCTTC
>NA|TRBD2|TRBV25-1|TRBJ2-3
CASSLAGAWTDTQYF
TGTGCCAGCAGCCTAGCGGGAGCTTGGACAGATACGCAGTATTTT
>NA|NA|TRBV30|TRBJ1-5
CAWSVPGPGLDQPQHF
TGTGCCTGGAGTGTACCGGGACCGGGTTTGGATCAGCCCCAGCATTTT
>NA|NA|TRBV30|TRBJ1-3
CAWTSVRGWHSGNTIYF
TGTGCCTGGACCTCAGTGCGGGGATGGCACTCTGGAAACACCATATATTTT